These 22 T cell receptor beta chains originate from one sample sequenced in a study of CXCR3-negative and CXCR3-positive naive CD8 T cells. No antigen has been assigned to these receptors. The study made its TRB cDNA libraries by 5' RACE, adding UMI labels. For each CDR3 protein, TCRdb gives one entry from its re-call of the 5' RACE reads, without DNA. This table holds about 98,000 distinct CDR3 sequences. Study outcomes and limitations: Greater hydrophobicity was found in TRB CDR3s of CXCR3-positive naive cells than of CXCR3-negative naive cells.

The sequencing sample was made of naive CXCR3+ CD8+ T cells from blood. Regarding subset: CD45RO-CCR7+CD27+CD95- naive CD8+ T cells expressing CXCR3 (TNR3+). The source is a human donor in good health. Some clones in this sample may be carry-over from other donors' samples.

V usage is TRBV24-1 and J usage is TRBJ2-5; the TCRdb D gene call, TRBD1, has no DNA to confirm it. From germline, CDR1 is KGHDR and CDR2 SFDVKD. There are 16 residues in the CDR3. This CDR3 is CATSEPLQGRRETQYF.

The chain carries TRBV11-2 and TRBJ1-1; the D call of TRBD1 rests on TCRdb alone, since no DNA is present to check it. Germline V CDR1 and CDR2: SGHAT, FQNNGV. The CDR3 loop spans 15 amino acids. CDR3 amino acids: CASSRTGGWDTEAFF.

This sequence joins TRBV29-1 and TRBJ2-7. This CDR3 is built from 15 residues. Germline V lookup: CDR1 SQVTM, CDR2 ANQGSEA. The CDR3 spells CSVEDDKLGSYEQYF.

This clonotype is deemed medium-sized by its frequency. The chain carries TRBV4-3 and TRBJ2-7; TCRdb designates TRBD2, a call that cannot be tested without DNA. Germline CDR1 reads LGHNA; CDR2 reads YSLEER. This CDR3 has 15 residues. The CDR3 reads CASSQDSAGNYEQYF.

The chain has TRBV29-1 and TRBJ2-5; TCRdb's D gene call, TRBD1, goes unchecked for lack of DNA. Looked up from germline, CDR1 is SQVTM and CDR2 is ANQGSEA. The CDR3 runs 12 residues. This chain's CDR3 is CSAWDSQETQYF.

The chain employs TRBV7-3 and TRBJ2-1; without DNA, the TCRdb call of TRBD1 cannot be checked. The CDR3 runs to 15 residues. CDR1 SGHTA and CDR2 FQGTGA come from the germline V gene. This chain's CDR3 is CASSLAHGTYNEQFF.

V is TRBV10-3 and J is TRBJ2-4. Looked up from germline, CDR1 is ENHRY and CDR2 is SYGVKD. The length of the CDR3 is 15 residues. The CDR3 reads CAISEEGFPKNIQYF.

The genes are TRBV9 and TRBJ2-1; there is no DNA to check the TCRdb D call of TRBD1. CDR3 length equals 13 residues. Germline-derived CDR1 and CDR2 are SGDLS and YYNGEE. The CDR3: CASRQGAHNEQFF.

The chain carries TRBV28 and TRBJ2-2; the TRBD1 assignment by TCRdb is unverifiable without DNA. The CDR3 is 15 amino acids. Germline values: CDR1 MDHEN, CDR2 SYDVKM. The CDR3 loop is CASSLIRGGTGELFF.

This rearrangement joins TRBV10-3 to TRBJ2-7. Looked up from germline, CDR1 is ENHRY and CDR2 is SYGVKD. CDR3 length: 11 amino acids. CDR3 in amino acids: CATGTAYEQYF.

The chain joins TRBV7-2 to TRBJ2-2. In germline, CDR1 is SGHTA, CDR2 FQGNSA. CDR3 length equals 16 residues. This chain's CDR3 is CASSLSGGETTGELFF.

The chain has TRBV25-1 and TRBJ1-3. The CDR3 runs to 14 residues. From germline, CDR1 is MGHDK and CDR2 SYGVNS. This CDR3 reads CASSELGYGNTIYF.

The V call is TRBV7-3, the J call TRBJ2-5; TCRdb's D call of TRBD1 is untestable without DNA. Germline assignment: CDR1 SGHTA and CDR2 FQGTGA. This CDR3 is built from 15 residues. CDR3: CASSPRAEPWETQYF.

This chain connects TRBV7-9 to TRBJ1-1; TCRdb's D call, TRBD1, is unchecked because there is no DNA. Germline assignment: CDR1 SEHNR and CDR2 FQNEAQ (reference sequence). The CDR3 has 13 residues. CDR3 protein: CANRGQLNTEAFF.

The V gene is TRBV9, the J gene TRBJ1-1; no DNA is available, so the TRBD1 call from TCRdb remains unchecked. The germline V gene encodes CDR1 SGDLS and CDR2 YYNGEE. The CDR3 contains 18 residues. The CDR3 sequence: CASSVGTGGVPRYTEAFF.

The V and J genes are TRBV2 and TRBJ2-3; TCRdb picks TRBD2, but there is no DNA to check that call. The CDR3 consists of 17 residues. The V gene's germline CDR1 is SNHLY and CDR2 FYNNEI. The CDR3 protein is CASSGFAGGPRTDTQYF.

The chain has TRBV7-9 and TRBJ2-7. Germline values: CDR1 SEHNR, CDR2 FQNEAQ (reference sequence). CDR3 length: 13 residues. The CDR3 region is CASSLAGFDEQYF.

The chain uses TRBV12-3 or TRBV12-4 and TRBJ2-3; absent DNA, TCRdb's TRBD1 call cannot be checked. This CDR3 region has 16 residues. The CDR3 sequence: CASSPGGGGDTDTQYF.

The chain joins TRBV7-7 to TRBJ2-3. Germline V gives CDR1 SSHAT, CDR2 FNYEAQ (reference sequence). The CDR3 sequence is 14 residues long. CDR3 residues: CASSHGTGTDTQYF.

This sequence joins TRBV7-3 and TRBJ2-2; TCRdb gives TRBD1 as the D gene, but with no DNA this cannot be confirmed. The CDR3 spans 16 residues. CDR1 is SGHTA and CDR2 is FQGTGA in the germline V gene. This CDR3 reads CASSLTGTPNTGELFF.

This CDR3 reads CASGGQGSGGANVLTF. The J gene is TRBJ2-6, the V gene TRBV12-5; TCRdb designates TRBD1, a call that cannot be tested without DNA. Germline-derived CDR1 and CDR2 are LGHNT and FRNRAP. The CDR3 is 16 amino acids.

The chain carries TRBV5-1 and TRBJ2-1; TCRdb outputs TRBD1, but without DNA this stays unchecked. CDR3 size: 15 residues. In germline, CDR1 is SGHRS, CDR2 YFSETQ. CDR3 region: CASSLRQGLYNEQFF.